This T cell receptor beta chain appears in the sequencing data of a study of blood T cell repertoires in COVID-19. The overall study: The United States, Italy and Spain provided the acute and convalescent COVID-19 samples.

Original handling: How many nucleated cells were present was estimated from reference gene primer amplification. Libraries were prepared by immunoSEQ multiplex PCR; TCRdb keeps only in-frame clonotypes and omits some of them. D and trimming come from the DNA, and the V and J calls and clone size come from that table. The sample consists of about 290,000 clones, approximately 91% of them appearing once. Resolution of symptoms, clearance, or two negative PCRs was present in recovered Cohort 3 donors. V shed 4 bases and J 3 bases; nucleotides not matched to a gene: 9. From germline, CDR1 is SGHRS and CDR2 YFSETQ. This CDR3 has 15 residues.

Sequences were obtained from PBMCs or T cells enriched from blood (not recorded which). The V and J genes are TRBV5-1 and TRBJ1-1; 7 bases are shared with TRBD1. This receptor was identified in a woman aged 40 to 50 who had recovered from COVID-19. In DNA, the CDR3 is TGCGCCAGCAGCATCCAGACAGGGTGGGACACTGAAGCTTTCTTT. Translated: CASSIQTGWDTEAFF.